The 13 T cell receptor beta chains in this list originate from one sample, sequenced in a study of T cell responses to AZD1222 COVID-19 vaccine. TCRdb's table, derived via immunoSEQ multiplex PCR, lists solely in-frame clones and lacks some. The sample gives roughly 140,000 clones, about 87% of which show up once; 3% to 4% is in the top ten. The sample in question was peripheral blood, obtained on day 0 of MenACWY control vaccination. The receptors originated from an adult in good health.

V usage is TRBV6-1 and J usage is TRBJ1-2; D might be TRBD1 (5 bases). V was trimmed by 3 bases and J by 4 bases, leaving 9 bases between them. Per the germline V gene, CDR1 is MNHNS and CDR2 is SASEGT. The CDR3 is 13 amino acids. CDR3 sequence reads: CASSDRVLYGYTF. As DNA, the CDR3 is TGTGCCAGCAGTGACAGGGTACTCTATGGCTACACCTTC.

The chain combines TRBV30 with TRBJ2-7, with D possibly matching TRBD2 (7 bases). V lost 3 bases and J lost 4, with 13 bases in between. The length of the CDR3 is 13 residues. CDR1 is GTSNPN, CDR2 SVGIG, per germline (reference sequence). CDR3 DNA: TGTGCCTGGAGCGGGGGGCCCCCTTACGAGCAGTACTTC. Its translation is CAWSGGPPYEQYF.

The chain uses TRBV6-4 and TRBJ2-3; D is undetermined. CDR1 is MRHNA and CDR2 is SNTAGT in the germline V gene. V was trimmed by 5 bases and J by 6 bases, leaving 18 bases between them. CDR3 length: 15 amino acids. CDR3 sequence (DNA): TGTGCCAGCAGTCCCTCGGCGGCCCTGGGGGATACGCAGTATTTT. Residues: CASSPSAALGDTQYF.

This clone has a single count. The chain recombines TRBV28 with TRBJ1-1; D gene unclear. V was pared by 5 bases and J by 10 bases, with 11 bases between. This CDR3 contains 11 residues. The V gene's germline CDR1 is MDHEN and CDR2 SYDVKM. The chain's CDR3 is CASSATPIAFF. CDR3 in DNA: TGTGCCAGCAGTGCCACTCCGATAGCTTTCTTT.

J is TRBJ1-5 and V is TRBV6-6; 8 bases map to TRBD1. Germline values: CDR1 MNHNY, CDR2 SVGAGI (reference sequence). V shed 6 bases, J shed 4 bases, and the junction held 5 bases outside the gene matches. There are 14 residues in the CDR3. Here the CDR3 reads CASRGQGRNQPQHF. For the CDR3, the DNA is TGTGCCAGCAGAGGACAGGGAAGGAATCAGCCCCAGCATTTT.

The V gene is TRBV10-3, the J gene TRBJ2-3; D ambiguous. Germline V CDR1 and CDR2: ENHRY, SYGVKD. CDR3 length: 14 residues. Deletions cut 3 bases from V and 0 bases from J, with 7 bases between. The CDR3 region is CAISESASTDTQYF. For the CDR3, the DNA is TGTGCCATCAGTGAATCGGCCAGCACAGATACGCAGTATTTT.

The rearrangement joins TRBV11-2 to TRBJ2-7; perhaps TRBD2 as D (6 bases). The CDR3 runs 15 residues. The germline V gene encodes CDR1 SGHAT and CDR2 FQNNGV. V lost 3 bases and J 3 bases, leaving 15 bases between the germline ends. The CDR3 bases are TGTGCCAGCAGCTTCGTGTCGGGAGCACACTACGAGCAGTACTTC. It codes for CASSFVSGAHYEQYF.

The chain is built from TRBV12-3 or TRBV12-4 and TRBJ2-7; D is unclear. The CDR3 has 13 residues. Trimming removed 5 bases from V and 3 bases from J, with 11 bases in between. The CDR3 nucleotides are TGTGCCAGCAGTCCTGGGGTGGGCTACGAGCAGTACTTC. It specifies CASSPGVGYEQYF.

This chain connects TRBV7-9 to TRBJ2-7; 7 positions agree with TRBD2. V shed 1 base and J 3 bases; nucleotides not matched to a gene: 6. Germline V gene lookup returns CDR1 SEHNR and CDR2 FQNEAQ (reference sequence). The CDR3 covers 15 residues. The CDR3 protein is CASSLGRGVNYEQYF. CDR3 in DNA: TGTGCCAGCAGCTTAGGTCGGGGGGTTAACTACGAGCAGTACTTC.

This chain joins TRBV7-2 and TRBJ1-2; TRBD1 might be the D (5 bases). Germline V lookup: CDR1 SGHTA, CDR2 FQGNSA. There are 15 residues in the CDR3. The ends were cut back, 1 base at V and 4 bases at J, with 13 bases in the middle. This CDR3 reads CASSLGPEGLYGYTF. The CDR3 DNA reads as TGTGCCAGCAGCTTAGGTCCCGAGGGGCTCTATGGCTACACCTTC.

CDR3 region: CASSGGPMNTEAFF. The CDR3 DNA sequence: TGTGCCAGCAGTGGGGGACCGATGAACACTGAAGCTTTCTTT. The V gene is TRBV2, the J gene TRBJ1-1; TRBD1 might be the D (5 bases). The germline V gene has CDR1 SNHLY and CDR2 FYNNEI. V dropped 4 bases and J dropped 0 bases, with 9 bases sitting between them. The CDR3 has 14 residues.

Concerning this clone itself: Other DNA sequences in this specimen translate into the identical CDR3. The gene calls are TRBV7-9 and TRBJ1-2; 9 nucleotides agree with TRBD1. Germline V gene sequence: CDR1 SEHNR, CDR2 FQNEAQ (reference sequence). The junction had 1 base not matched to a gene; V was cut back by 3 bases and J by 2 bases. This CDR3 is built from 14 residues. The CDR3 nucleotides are TGTGCCAGCAGCTTGGGGACAGGGAACTATGGCTACACCTTC. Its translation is CASSLGTGNYGYTF.

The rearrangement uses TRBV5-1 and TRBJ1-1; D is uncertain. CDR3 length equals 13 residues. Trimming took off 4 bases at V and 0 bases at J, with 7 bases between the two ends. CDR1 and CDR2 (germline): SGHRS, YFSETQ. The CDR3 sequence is CASSLKMNTEAFF. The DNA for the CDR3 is TGCGCCAGCAGCCTTAAGATGAACACTGAAGCTTTCTTT.